This TCR beta chain is from a study of T cell clonality in common variable immunodeficiency. Findings and caveats of the study: Fewer deletions and N-nucleotide insertions were reportedly seen in common variable immunodeficiency TCR beta sequences. Repertoire-complication correlations in CVID were limited by patient heterogeneity.

The CDR3 consists of 16 residues. The V gene's germline CDR1 is SGHVS and CDR2 FQNEAQ. The V gene lost 3 bases and the J gene lost 3 bases, with 16 bases spanning the gap. CVID and control samples used equivalent genomic DNA input. This table comes from immunoSEQ multiplex PCR, and its TCRdb copy is limited to in-frame clones, with some not included. This repertoire lists around 42,000 clones without singletons; 6% sits in the top ten. Diagnosis required reduced IgG, IgA and/or IgM with specific antibody deficiency. Both groups were predominantly of Caucasian heritage. Turning to this clone: The antigen is undetermined. The read comes to an end 3 residues before the CDR3 does, leaving the germline J gene to fill in the end.

The receptor comes from a human donor with common variable immunodeficiency. J is TRBJ2-3 and V is TRBV7-8, with TRBD1 as a possible D gene (6 bases). Source material: peripheral blood mononuclear cells. CDR3 DNA, as far as it was read: TGTGCCAGCAGCTTCCTGTCGGGACATACTACAGATACG. This encodes CASSFLSGHTTDT. The CDR3, in full, reads CASSFLSGHTTDTQYF. The complete variable domain, with remaining parts taken from reference TRBV7-8 and TRBJ2-3, reads GAGVSQSPRYKVAKRGQDVALRCDPISGHVSLFWYQQALGQGPEFLTYFQNEAQLDKSGLPSDRFFAERPEGSVSTLKIQRTQQEDSAVYLCASSFLSGHTTDTQYFGPGTRLTVL.